This T cell receptor (beta chain) was captured by sequencing in a study of cytomegalovirus exposure and HLA in healthy donors. Study results and limitations: High specificity and sensitivity for cytomegalovirus status were reported for the classifier.

The repertoire was sequenced with immunoSEQ multiplex PCR; TCRdb's copy has only in-frame clones and lacks some. Among roughly 68,000 clones, 80% to 90% were seen once, and the ten largest hold about 1.5%. The donors formed part of the approximately 120-subject validation cohort, distinct from the roughly 640-subject first cohort. Trimming cost V 3 bases and J 8 bases; bases outside gene matches: 2. The germline V gene encodes CDR1 MNHEY and CDR2 SMNVEV (reference sequence). The CDR3 runs to 13 residues. As for this clone: Its antigen is undetermined.

The chain has TRBV27 and TRBJ2-1; the match to TRBD1 covers 9 bases. The sequenced sample was PBMCs. The TCR was taken from a young woman in good health and CMV-seronegative. The CDR3 bases are TGTGCCAGCAGTTTCGGGACAGGGTATGAGCAGTTCTTC. Translating it yields CASSFGTGYEQFF.